A single sample is the source of the 9 T cell receptor beta chains below, sequenced in a study of blood T cell repertoires in COVID-19. Repertoires were generated with immunoSEQ multiplex PCR, while TCRdb's copy carries only in-frame clones and drops some. The sample shows 150,000 to 200,000 clones, 87% of them seen only once. Sequences were obtained from peripheral blood. The origin of the receptors is a human donor in a cohort sampled during active COVID-19.

J is TRBJ1-2 and V is TRBV12-3 or TRBV12-4; a weak D match, TRBD1 (6 bases). The CDR3 spans 13 residues. V lost 3 bases to trimming and J lost 2 bases, with 7 bases between them. CDR3 in DNA: TGTGCCAGCAGTTTCACAGGGAACTATGGCTACACCTTC. It encodes CASSFTGNYGYTF.

The chain combines TRBV3-1 (or the pseudogene TRBV3-2) with TRBJ2-7, with unresolved D. Germline V CDR1 and CDR2: LGHDT, YNNKEL (reference sequence). The CDR3 runs to 14 residues. The V and J ends lost 1 base and 0 bases respectively, with 7 bases between them. CDR3 sequence: CASSQVGSSYEQYF. DNA for the CDR3: TGTGCCAGCAGCCAAGTGGGCAGCTCCTACGAGCAGTACTTC.

The rearrangement links TRBV5-4 to TRBJ1-1, with 10 bases that match TRBD1. J gave up 4 bases and V 5 bases, and 8 bases lay outside the gene matches. In germline, CDR1 is SGHNT, CDR2 YYREEE (reference sequence). The CDR3 runs 15 residues. CDR3 coding DNA: TGTGCCAGCAGGCGAGGGACAGGGGCTATCACTGAAGCTTTCTTT. Translated, it gives CASRRGTGAITEAFF.

This rearrangement joins TRBV7-9 to TRBJ2-7; D remains ambiguous. The germline V and J ends were trimmed by 5 bases and 4 bases, with 6 bases remaining between them. The CDR3 is 11 residues long. Per germline, CDR1 SEHNR and CDR2 FQNEAQ (reference sequence). The chain's CDR3 is CASSPGYEQYF. CDR3 bases: TGTGCCAGCAGCCCCGGTTACGAGCAGTACTTC.

This clone was picked up one time. The chain has TRBV4-3 and TRBJ2-2; weak D call: TRBD1 (6 bases). The length of the CDR3 is 17 residues. Trimming pared 0 bases from V and 4 bases from J, leaving 15 bases between. CDR1 LGHNA and CDR2 YSLEER come from the germline V gene. The CDR3 is CASSQETWGQGTGELFF. The CDR3 nucleotides are TGCGCCAGCAGCCAAGAAACGTGGGGGCAGGGCACCGGGGAGCTGTTTTTT.

There are a few counts of this clone. This chain joins TRBV29-1 and TRBJ1-1; TRBD1 might be the D (5 bases). The V end lost 1 base, the J end lost 3 bases, and 12 bases lay between the germline ends. The germline V gene has CDR1 SQVTM and CDR2 ANQGSEA. This CDR3 is 14 amino acids long. This chain's CDR3 is CSVEVSGGDTEAFF. DNA for the CDR3: TGCAGCGTTGAAGTCTCCGGGGGGGACACTGAAGCTTTCTTT.

This clone was picked up one time. The rearrangement joins TRBV5-1 to TRBJ1-2, with D maybe TRBD1 (6 bases). The CDR3 runs 15 residues. Trimming removed 0 bases from V and 4 bases from J, with 13 bases in between. The germline CDR1 and CDR2 sequences are SGHRS and YFSETQ. The CDR3 DNA follows: TGCGCCAGCAGCTTGGAAGGACAGACTTTCTATGGCTACACCTTC. This sequence encodes CASSLEGQTFYGYTF.

The J gene is TRBJ1-2, the V gene TRBV19; possible D gene TRBD1, 5 bases. CDR3 length: 16 amino acids. Trimming left V 8 bases short and J 4 bases short, with 23 bases between. Germline assignment: CDR1 LNHDA and CDR2 SQIVND (reference sequence). Here the CDR3 reads CASAISPTDAPYGYTF. The CDR3, as DNA: TGTGCCAGTGCAATCTCTCCGACAGATGCGCCCTATGGCTACACCTTC.

In its sample, this clone was seen once. The rearrangement joins TRBV19 to TRBJ2-5; 7 nucleotides line up with TRBD2. With V trimmed by 3 bases and J by 3 bases, 7 bases remained unmatched. CDR3 length: 15 amino acids. CDR1 and CDR2 from the germline V gene are LNHDA and SQIVND (reference sequence). The CDR3 DNA is TGTGCCAGTAGTATGGGCGGGAGTTTCAAAGAGACCCAGTACTTC. This translates into CASSMGGSFKETQYF.